This T cell receptor beta chain was documented in a study of cytomegalovirus exposure and HLA in healthy donors. Study-wide results and limits: In a later analysis, the majority of CMV-associated beta chains seemingly showed HLA restriction. Both high specificity and high sensitivity reportedly marked the classifier's diagnosis of cytomegalovirus status.

Per the germline V gene, CDR1 is SGHRS and CDR2 is YFSETQ. Trimming took 0 bases from V and 3 from J, leaving 7 bases between them. The CDR3 has 14 residues. A note on this clone: Its antigen is as yet unknown.

This PCR relied on a set of 60 Vbeta primers and 13 Jbeta primers. Assay used: immunoSEQ multiplex PCR; TCRdb lists only in-frame clones, some missing. The sample records roughly 120,000 clones, around 77% being singletons. The rearrangement links TRBV5-1 to TRBJ1-3; D gene unclear. This clonotype was obtained from a woman aged 25-40 years in good health and CMV-seropositive. Sequences were obtained from PBMCs. CDR3 nucleotides: TGCGCCAGCAGCTTGGAAGGGAGTGGAAACACCATATATTTT. This encodes CASSLEGSGNTIYF.